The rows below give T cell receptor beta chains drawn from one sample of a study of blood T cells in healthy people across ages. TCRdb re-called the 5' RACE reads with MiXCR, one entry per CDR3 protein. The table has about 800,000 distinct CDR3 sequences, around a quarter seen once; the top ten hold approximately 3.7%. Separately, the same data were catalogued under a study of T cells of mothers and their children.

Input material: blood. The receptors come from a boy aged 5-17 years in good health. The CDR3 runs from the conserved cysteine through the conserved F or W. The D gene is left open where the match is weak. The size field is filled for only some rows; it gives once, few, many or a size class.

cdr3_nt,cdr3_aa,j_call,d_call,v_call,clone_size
TGTGCCAGCAGCTGGACAGGAGTGAACACTGAAGCTTTCTTT,CASSWTGVNTEAFF,TRBJ1-1,TRBD1,TRBV7-9,few
TGTGCCAGCAGCTTTGGATACGGGGGCGATGGCTACACCTTC,CASSFGYGGDGYTF,TRBJ1-2,.,TRBV5-6,few
TGTGCCAGCAGTTCGAGCGGGGGGGCGAGAGAAACCCAGTACTTC,CASSSSGGARETQYF,TRBJ2-5,TRBD2,TRBV28,.
TGTGCCAGCAGCGACCTCCTGGCAGGTCCCAAGGAGACCCAGTACTTC,CASSDLLAGPKETQYF,TRBJ2-5,.,TRBV9,.
TGTGCCAGCAGCTTAATGATTTCGGATACGCAGTATTTT,CASSLMISDTQYF,TRBJ2-3,.,TRBV7-2,few
TGTGCCATCGCGGGACAGGGGGTTTCTGGGGCCAACGTCCTGACTTTC,CAIAGQGVSGANVLTF,TRBJ2-6,TRBD1,TRBV10-3,few
TGTGCCAGCACAAGGACTAGCGGGGGTTACAATGAGCAGTTCTTC,CASTRTSGGYNEQFF,TRBJ2-1,TRBD2,TRBV6-1,.
TGTGCCAGCAGTCTATCGCCTTTTTTGAAGCGGGAAACAGATACGCAGTATTTT,CASSLSPFLKRETDTQYF,TRBJ2-3,TRBD2,TRBV28,.
TGTGCCAGCAGTTCCCTAGCGGGAGCCATCAATGAGCAGTTCTTC,CASSSLAGAINEQFF,TRBJ2-1,TRBD2,TRBV6-2/TRBV6-3,.
TGTGCCAGCAGCTTAGTTTTGACAGCATCTGGAAACACCATATATTTT,CASSLVLTASGNTIYF,TRBJ1-3,.,TRBV7-2,few
TGTGCCATCTCCCGAGGGGGGGTCAGCGAGCAGTACTTC,CAISRGGVSEQYF,TRBJ2-7,.,TRBV10-3,.
TGTGCCAGCAGCCCTAGAGCGGGGGGTAGCACAGATACGCAGTATTTT,CASSPRAGGSTDTQYF,TRBJ2-3,TRBD2,TRBV11-2,.
TGCAGCGTTGAAGTGGAACAGGGTGGTTACGAGCAGTACTTC,CSVEVEQGGYEQYF,TRBJ2-7,.,TRBV29-1,.
TGTGCCAGCAGCTCCGGGGACGTCTACGAGCAGTACTTC,CASSSGDVYEQYF,TRBJ2-7,.,TRBV7-2,.
TGCAGTGCTAGAGTATTTCAGGGTGGTAACTATGGCTACACCTTC,CSARVFQGGNYGYTF,TRBJ1-2,.,TRBV20-1,few
TGCAGCGTTGGGCGACCGAACACCGGGGAGCTGTTTTTT,CSVGRPNTGELFF,TRBJ2-2,.,TRBV29-1,few
TGTGCCAGCAGCCGCTATGGGACTAGTCTGAACACCGGGGAGCTGTTTTTT,CASSRYGTSLNTGELFF,TRBJ2-2,TRBD2,TRBV28,.
TGCGCCAGCAGCCACAGCCGGGACAGCTCCTACAATGAGCAGTTCTTC,CASSHSRDSSYNEQFF,TRBJ2-1,TRBD1,TRBV4-3,few
TGTGCCAGCAGCTCCGGACTAGCGGGTGGCGTAGCGGATACGCAGTATTTT,CASSSGLAGGVADTQYF,TRBJ2-3,TRBD2,TRBV11-1,.
TGCGCCAGCAGCTTGGATTCAGGGTGGATCAATGAGCAGTTCTTC,CASSLDSGWINEQFF,TRBJ2-1,.,TRBV5-1,few